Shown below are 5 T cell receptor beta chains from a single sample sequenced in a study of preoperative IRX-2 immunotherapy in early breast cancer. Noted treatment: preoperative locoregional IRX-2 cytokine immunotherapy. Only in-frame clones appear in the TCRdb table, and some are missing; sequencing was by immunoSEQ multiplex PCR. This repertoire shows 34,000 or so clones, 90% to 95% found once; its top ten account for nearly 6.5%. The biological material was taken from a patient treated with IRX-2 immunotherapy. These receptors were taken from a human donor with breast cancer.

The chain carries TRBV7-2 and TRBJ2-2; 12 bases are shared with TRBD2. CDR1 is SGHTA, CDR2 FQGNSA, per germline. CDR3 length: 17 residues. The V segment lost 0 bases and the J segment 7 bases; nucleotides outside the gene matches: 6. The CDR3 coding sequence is TGTGCCAGCAGCTTAGCCCTGACTAGCGGGAGTGTCGGGGAGCTGTTTTTT. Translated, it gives CASSLALTSGSVGELFF.

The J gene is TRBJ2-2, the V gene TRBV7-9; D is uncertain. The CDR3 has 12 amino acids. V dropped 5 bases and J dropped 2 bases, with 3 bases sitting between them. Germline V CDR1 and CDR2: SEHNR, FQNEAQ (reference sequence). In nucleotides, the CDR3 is TGTGCCAGCAGCCCAAACACCGGGGAGCTGTTTTTT. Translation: CASSPNTGELFF. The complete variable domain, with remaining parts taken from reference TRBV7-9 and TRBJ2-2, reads DTGVSQNPRHKITKRGQNVTFRCDPISEHNRLYWYRQTLGQGPEFLTYFQNEAQLEKSRLLSDRFSAERPKGSFSTLEIQRTEQGDSAMYLCASSPNTGELFFGEGSRLTVL.

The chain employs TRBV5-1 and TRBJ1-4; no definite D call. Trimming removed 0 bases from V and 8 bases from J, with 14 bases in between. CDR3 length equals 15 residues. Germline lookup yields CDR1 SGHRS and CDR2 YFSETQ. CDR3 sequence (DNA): TGCGCCAGCAGCTTGGATCCGGGAGGAGGGGAAAAACTGTTTTTT. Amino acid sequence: CASSLDPGGGEKLFF. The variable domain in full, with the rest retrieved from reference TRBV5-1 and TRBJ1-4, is KAGVTQTPRYLIKTRGQQVTLSCSPISGHRSVSWYQQTPGQGLQFLFEYFSETQRNKGNFPGRFSGRQFSNSRSEMNVSTLELGDSALYLCASSLDPGGGEKLFFGSGTQLSVL.

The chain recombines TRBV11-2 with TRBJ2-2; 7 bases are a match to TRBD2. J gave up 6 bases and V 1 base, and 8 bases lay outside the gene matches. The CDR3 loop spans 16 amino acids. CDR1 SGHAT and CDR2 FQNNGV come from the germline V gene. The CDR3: CASSLGPRGGPGELFF. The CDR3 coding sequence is TGTGCCAGCAGCTTAGGGCCACGGGGAGGGCCCGGGGAGCTGTTTTTT. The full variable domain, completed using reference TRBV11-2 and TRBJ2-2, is EAGVAQSPRYKIIEKRQSVAFWCNPISGHATLYWYQQILGQGPKLLIQFQNNGVVDDSQLPKDRFSAERLKGVDSTLKIQPAKLEDSAVYLCASSLGPRGGPGELFFGEGSRLTVL.

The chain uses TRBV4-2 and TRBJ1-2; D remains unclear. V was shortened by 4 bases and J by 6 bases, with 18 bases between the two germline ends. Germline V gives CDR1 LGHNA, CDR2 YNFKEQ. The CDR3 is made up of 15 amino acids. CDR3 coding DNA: TGTGCCAGCAGCCCCCAGCCTATTATGGGCGATGGCTACACCTTC. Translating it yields CASSPQPIMGDGYTF.